A selection of T cell receptor beta chains follows, all from one sample in a study of Ad26.COV2.S vaccination and SARS-CoV-2 variants. Sequencing was performed with immunoSEQ multiplex PCR; in TCRdb, only in-frame clones are kept and a portion is missing. Of approximately 410,000 clones listed, about nine tenths are singletons. Source: peripheral blood, taken in a trial of Ad26.COV2.S vaccine versus placebo. These receptors all come from a person between 18 and 59 years old who received the Ad26.COV2.S COVID-19 vaccine or a placebo. Both conserved end residues are part of each CDR3. D genes are given only for firm matches. The size field is filled for only some rows; it gives once, few, many or a size class.

clone_size,j_call,v_call,d_call,cdr3_aa,cdr3_nt
NA,TRBJ2-2,TRBV5-1,NA,CASSPVVESGELFF,TGCGCCAGCAGCCCTGTGGTAGAGTCCGGGGAGCTGTTTTTT
NA,TRBJ1-4,TRBV6-5,NA,CASSSRLWRGEKLFF,TGTGCCAGCAGTTCTAGGCTGTGGAGGGGAGAAAAACTGTTTTTT
NA,TRBJ2-7,TRBV5-1,NA,CASSQDYEQYF,TGCGCCAGCAGCCAGGATTACGAGCAGTACTTC
few,TRBJ2-7,TRBV2,TRBD1,CASSVGQGAGEQYF,TGTGCCAGCAGTGTAGGACAGGGGGCCGGGGAGCAGTACTTC
NA,TRBJ1-1,TRBV7-9,NA,CASSRPVVNTEAFF,TGTGCCAGCAGCCGCCCCGTGGTCAACACTGAAGCTTTCTTT
NA,TRBJ2-6,TRBV9,TRBD1,CASSVEGTGLAGANVLTF,TGTGCCAGCAGCGTAGAAGGGACAGGGTTGGCTGGGGCCAACGTCCTGACTTTC
once,TRBJ1-2,TRBV7-9,TRBD1,CASSLRGLGSYGYTF,TGTGCCAGCAGCCTCAGGGGGCTTGGGTCCTATGGCTACACCTTC
NA,TRBJ2-1,TRBV3-1/TRBV3-2,TRBD2,CASSPGIAGASSYNEQFF,TGTGCCAGCAGCCCGGGGATAGCGGGGGCCTCCTCCTACAATGAGCAGTTCTTC
NA,TRBJ1-1,TRBV5-5,TRBD1,CASSLGQGGITEAFF,TGTGCCAGCAGCTTGGGACAGGGGGGGATCACTGAAGCTTTCTTT
NA,TRBJ2-6,TRBV6-1,NA,CASSGRDTLAGANVLTF,TGTGCCAGCAGTGGTAGAGATACCCTTGCCGGGGCCAACGTCCTGACTTTC
NA,TRBJ2-7,TRBV9,TRBD1,CASSKTGVGEQYF,TGTGCCAGCAGCAAGACAGGGGTGGGGGAGCAGTACTTC
NA,TRBJ1-3,TRBV5-6,TRBD1,CASSLGTGGGNTIYF,TGTGCCAGCAGCTTGGGAACAGGGGGAGGAAACACCATATATTTT
NA,TRBJ1-4,TRBV18,TRBD1,CASSPGTGNEKLFF,TGTGCCAGCTCACCTGGGACAGGTAACGAAAAACTGTTTTTT
NA,TRBJ2-7,TRBV2,NA,CASSEGPAHEQYF,TGTGCCAGCAGTGAGGGCCCAGCTCACGAGCAGTACTTC
NA,TRBJ1-2,TRBV9,TRBD1,CASSGSAGTGALLNYGYTF,TGTGCCAGCAGCGGGTCGGCTGGGACAGGGGCCCTCCTAAACTATGGCTACACCTTC
NA,TRBJ1-1,TRBV6-2/TRBV6-3,TRBD1,CASSFSRLDRLRPTEAFF,TGTGCCAGCAGTTTTTCGCGGCTGGACAGGTTACGCCCCACTGAAGCTTTCTTT
NA,TRBJ1-5,TRBV3-1/TRBV3-2,NA,CASSQTQDSTRVNQPQHF,TGTGCCAGCAGCCAAACACAGGACAGCACTAGGGTCAATCAGCCCCAGCATTTT
NA,TRBJ2-5,TRBV15,TRBD2,CATSREVSGGAGGTQYF,TGTGCCACCAGCAGAGAGGTTAGCGGGGGGGCCGGCGGGACCCAGTACTTC
NA,TRBJ1-2,TRBV28,TRBD1,CASTLTGPNYGYTF,TGTGCCAGCACTTTGACAGGGCCTAACTATGGCTACACCTTC
NA,TRBJ2-2,TRBV19,TRBD1,CASSVGTGGSGELFF,TGTGCCAGTAGTGTCGGGACAGGGGGCTCCGGGGAGCTGTTTTTT
NA,TRBJ1-6,TRBV6-1,NA,CASSERPLTGPASSPLHF,TGTGCCAGCAGTGAACGCCCACTAACAGGCCCAGCCAGTTCACCCCTCCACTTT
NA,TRBJ1-1,TRBV5-4,NA,CASSFLSGNTEAFF,TGTGCCAGCAGCTTTTTGTCGGGGAACACTGAAGCTTTCTTT
NA,TRBJ2-1,TRBV4-1,TRBD2,CASSQASGVYEQFF,TGCGCCAGCAGCCAGGCTAGCGGGGTCTATGAGCAGTTCTTC
NA,TRBJ2-5,TRBV12-3/TRBV12-4,NA,CASSTVRETQYF,TGTGCCAGCAGTACCGTCCGGGAGACCCAGTACTTC
few,TRBJ2-1,TRBV10-3,TRBD2,CAISEPSGGNNEQFF,TGTGCCATCAGTGAGCCTAGCGGGGGCAACAATGAGCAGTTCTTC
NA,TRBJ2-7,TRBV29-1,TRBD2,CSVGASGTRYEQYF,TGCAGCGTGGGGGCTAGCGGGACCCGGTACGAGCAGTACTTC
once,TRBJ1-1,TRBV30,NA,CAWSVLGGTEAFF,TGTGCCTGGAGTGTACTGGGGGGGACTGAAGCTTTCTTT
few,TRBJ2-2,TRBV15,TRBD1,CATSTRTGSGGELFF,TGTGCCACCAGCACCAGGACAGGGAGTGGCGGGGAGCTGTTTTTT
NA,TRBJ1-3,TRBV6-2/TRBV6-3,NA,CASSPEGNGNTIYF,TGTGCCAGCAGCCCTGAAGGGAATGGAAACACCATATATTTT
NA,TRBJ1-1,TRBV4-3,NA,CASSQAMGMGGEAFF,TGCGCCAGCAGCCAAGCGATGGGTATGGGGGGTGAAGCTTTCTTT
few,TRBJ2-5,TRBV14,NA,CASSQDPPASSGETQYF,TGTGCCAGCAGCCAAGACCCCCCAGCGAGCTCAGGGGAGACCCAGTACTTC
NA,TRBJ2-2,TRBV15,NA,CATSRDRGNTGELFF,TGTGCCACCAGCAGAGATAGGGGTAACACCGGGGAGCTGTTTTTT
NA,TRBJ1-2,TRBV4-1,NA,CASSQPTGLPYGYTF,TGCGCCAGCAGCCAACCAACAGGTCTGCCCTATGGCTACACCTTC
NA,TRBJ1-5,TRBV2,TRBD1,CASSPTGGSGQPQHF,TGTGCCAGCAGTCCTACAGGGGGTTCCGGTCAGCCCCAGCATTTT
once,TRBJ2-5,TRBV7-2,TRBD1,CASSDRDRVEETQYF,TGTGCCAGCAGCGACCGGGACAGGGTGGAAGAGACCCAGTACTTC
NA,TRBJ2-2,TRBV4-3,NA,CASSQGLQGLPGELFF,TGCGCCAGCAGCCAAGGTCTGCAAGGTCTGCCCGGGGAGCTGTTTTTT
NA,TRBJ2-7,TRBV6-1,NA,CASSDVVYEQYF,TGTGCCAGCAGTGATGTTGTCTACGAGCAGTACTTC
NA,TRBJ1-2,TRBV4-3,NA,CASSQDLLDGSPYGYTF,TGCGCCAGCAGCCAAGATCTTTTGGACGGCAGTCCCTATGGCTACACCTTC
NA,TRBJ1-2,TRBV12-3/TRBV12-4,NA,CASSFDGFYGYTF,TGTGCCAGCAGTTTTGACGGATTCTATGGCTACACCTTC
NA,TRBJ1-5,TRBV4-1,NA,CASSQEGGQNSNQPQHF,TGCGCCAGCAGCCAAGAGGGAGGACAGAATAGCAATCAGCCCCAGCATTTT
NA,TRBJ2-5,TRBV10-3,TRBD1,CAISETGGLTQYF,TGTGCCATCAGTGAGACAGGGGGGTTGACCCAGTACTTC
NA,TRBJ2-3,TRBV5-4,TRBD2,CASRQRGEVDTQYF,TGTGCCAGCAGACAGCGGGGGGAAGTAGATACGCAGTATTTT
once,TRBJ2-3,TRBV5-1,NA,CASSLGWAGGTDTQYF,TGCGCCAGCAGCTTGGGTTGGGCAGGGGGCACAGATACGCAGTATTTT
NA,TRBJ2-2,TRBV21-1,NA,CASPTVGPWGHGELFF,TGTGCCAGCCCCACGGTCGGACCTTGGGGCCACGGGGAGCTGTTTTTT